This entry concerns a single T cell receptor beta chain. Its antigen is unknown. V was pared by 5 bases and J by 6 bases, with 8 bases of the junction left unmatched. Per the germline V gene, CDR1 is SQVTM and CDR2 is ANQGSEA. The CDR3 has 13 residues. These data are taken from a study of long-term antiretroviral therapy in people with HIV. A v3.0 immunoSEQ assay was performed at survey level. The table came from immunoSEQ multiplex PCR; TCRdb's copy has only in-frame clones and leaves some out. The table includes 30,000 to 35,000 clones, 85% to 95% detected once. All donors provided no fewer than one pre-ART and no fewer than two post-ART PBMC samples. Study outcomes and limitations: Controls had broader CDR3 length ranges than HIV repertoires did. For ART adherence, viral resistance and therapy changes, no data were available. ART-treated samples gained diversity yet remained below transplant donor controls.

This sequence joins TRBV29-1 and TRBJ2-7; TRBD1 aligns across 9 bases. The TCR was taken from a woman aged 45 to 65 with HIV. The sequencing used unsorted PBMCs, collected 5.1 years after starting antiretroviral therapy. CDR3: CSVPGTGSREQYF. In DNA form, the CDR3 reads TGCAGCGTTCCCGGGACAGGGAGTCGCGAGCAGTACTTC.